The clone carrying this T cell receptor (beta chain) was seen ten or more times. The target antigen is unknown. The data originate from a study of T-cell reconstitution after alpha-beta-depleted transplantation in children. Study results and caveats: Some patients owed their high day-60 TCRbeta diversity to surviving recipient T cells and thymic progenitors. The origin of alpha-beta T cells about two months after transplant was reportedly several hundred expanded graft clones. T cells produced anew were the main source of T-cell counts and diversity one year after transplant.

From germline, CDR1 is SGHRS and CDR2 YFSETQ. The CDR3 is made up of 14 amino acids. J lost 6 bases, V lost 1 base, and 3 bases had no gene match. Unique molecular identifiers tagged the TCRbeta library. TCRdb fed the PCR reads into MiXCR, producing one record per CDR3 protein. The repertoire consists of 700,000 to 850,000 distinct CDR3 sequences, with approximately 15% occurring once and the leading ten covering roughly 5%. This chain uses TRBV5-1 with TRBJ2-7, with TRBD2 identical over 11 bases. The sequences come from PBMCs, mostly from graft donor cells, collected 360 days after TCRalphabeta/CD19-depleted stem cell transplant. The TCR comes from a male patient younger than 18 who had a stem cell transplant for acute lymphoblastic leukemia, so the T cells may come from the graft donor. CDR3 sequence (DNA): TGCGCCAGCAGCTTGACTAGCGGGAGCGGCGAGCAGTACTTC. Translated: CASSLTSGSGEQYF.